The source of this T cell receptor beta chain is a study of blood T cell repertoires in COVID-19. Across the whole study: Acute-phase and convalescent COVID-19 samples originated in the United States, Italy and Spain.

CDR3 length equals 15 residues. Trimming removed 2 bases from V and 0 bases from J, with 8 bases in between. Germline-derived CDR1 and CDR2 are MNHEY and SVGAGI. In the original workflow: Reference gene primer amplification gave estimated nucleated cell counts. The method was immunoSEQ multiplex PCR; TCRdb's version includes in-frame clones alone and lacks a portion of them. That table is the source of V, J and clone size, and D and trimming were worked out from the DNA. Seen here are 200,000 to 250,000 clones, roughly 84% observed once, and the top ten hold around 3.1%. The sequenced sample was peripheral blood. The sequence was obtained from a woman between 25 and 40 years old who had recovered from COVID-19. The chain recombines TRBV6-5 with TRBJ2-1, with D maybe TRBD1 (5 bases). DNA of the CDR3: TGTGCCAGCAGTTACGACAGCGCCTCCTACAATGAGCAGTTCTTC. Translation: CASSYDSASYNEQFF.